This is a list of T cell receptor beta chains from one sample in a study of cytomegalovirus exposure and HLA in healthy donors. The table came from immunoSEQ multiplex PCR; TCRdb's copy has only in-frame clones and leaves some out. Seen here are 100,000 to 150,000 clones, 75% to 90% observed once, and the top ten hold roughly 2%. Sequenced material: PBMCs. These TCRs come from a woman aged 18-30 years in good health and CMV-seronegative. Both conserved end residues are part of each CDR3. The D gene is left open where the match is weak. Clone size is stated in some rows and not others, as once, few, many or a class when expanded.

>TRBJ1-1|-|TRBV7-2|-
CASSLGVRSEAFF
TGTGCCAGCAGCTTAGGGGTCAGGTCAGAAGCTTTCTTT
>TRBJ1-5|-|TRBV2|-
CASSERINQPQHF
TGTGCCAGCAGTGAGCGGATCAATCAGCCCCAGCATTTT
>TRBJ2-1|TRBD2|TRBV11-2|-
CASSFFGAGVNNEQFF
TGTGCCAGCAGCTTCTTCGGAGCGGGAGTAAACAATGAGCAGTTCTTC
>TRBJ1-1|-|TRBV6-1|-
CASSVQGTLNTEAFF
TGTGCCAGCAGTGTCCAGGGAACCTTGAACACTGAAGCTTTCTTT
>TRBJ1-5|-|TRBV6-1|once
CASSTRQKNQPQHF
TGTGCCAGCAGTACCCGACAGAAAAATCAGCCCCAGCATTTT
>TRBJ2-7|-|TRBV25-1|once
CASSAYRFYEQYF
TGTGCCAGCAGTGCCTACAGGTTCTACGAGCAGTACTTC
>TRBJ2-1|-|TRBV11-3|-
CASSLVTGGNNEQFF
TGTGCCAGCAGCTTAGTCACAGGCGGCAACAATGAGCAGTTCTTC
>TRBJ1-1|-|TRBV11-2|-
CASSLDRWGRGGDTEAFF
TGTGCCAGCAGCTTAGACCGGTGGGGTCGGGGGGGTGACACTGAAGCTTTCTTT
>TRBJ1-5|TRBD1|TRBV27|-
CASSFLTGEGQPQHF
TGTGCCAGCAGTTTCCTCACAGGGGAAGGTCAGCCCCAGCATTTT
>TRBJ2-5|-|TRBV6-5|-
CASSYGGAPGETQYF
TGTGCCAGCAGTTATGGAGGGGCCCCAGGAGAGACCCAGTACTTC
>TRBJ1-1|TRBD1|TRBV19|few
CASITTGANTEAFF
TGTGCCAGTATCACGACAGGGGCGAACACTGAAGCTTTCTTT
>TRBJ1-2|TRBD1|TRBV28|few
CASSLTGTGDFGYGYTF
TGTGCCAGCAGTTTAACCGGGACAGGGGATTTCGGCTATGGCTACACCTTC
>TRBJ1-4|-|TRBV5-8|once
CASSSRDTLNEKLFF
TGTGCCAGCAGCTCTAGGGACACCCTTAATGAAAAACTGTTTTTT
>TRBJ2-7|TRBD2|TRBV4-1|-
CASSHRGGLAGDSSSYEQYF
TGCGCCAGCAGCCATAGGGGTGGACTAGCGGGAGACTCCAGCTCCTACGAGCAGTACTTC
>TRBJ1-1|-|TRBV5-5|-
CASSLVGQGMNTEAFF
TGTGCCAGCAGCTTGGTGGGCCAGGGGATGAACACTGAAGCTTTCTTT
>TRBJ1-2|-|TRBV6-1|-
CASSEGTGLNYGYTF
TGTGCCAGCAGTGAAGGAACAGGCCTTAACTATGGCTACACCTTC
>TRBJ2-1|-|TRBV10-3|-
CAIYDELYNEQFF
TGTGCCATCTACGATGAACTTTACAATGAGCAGTTCTTC
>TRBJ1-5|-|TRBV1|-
CTSSQDLNPEGYQPQHF
TGCACCAGCAGCCAAGATCTTAACCCAGAGGGCTATCAGCCCCAGCATTTT
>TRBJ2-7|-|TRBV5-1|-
CASSSSTGTYEQYF
TGCGCCAGCAGCTCCTCGACAGGAACCTACGAGCAGTACTTC
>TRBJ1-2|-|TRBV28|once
CASSSGVRSNYGYTF
TGTGCCAGCAGTTCGGGGGTAAGGTCTAACTATGGCTACACCTTC
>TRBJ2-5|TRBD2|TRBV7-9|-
CASSTRTSGTVPGTQYF
TGTGCCAGCAGCACCCGGACTAGCGGGACGGTTCCAGGGACCCAGTACTTC
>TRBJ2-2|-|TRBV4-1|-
CASSQLSGTRTIGELFF
TGCGCCAGCAGCCAATTGAGTGGAACTAGGACGATCGGGGAGCTGTTTTTT
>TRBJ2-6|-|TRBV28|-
CASNRGYSSGANVLTF
TGTGCCAGCAACAGAGGGTACTCGTCTGGGGCCAACGTCCTGACTTTC
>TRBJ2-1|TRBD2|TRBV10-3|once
CAITEGLGDYNEQFF
TGTGCCATCACCGAAGGACTAGGTGACTACAATGAGCAGTTCTTC
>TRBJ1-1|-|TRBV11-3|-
CASSPGQMNTEAFF
TGTGCCAGCAGCCCTGGACAGATGAACACTGAAGCTTTCTTT
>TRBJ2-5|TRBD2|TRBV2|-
CASSPTGGQETQYF
TGTGCCAGCAGCCCAACGGGGGGTCAAGAGACCCAGTACTTC
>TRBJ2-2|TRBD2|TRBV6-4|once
CASSASGNLDTGELFF
TGTGCCAGCAGTGCTAGCGGGAATTTGGACACCGGGGAGCTGTTTTTT
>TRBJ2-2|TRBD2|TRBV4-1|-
CASSLLAGVTGELFF
TGCGCCAGCAGCCTTTTAGCGGGAGTTACCGGGGAGCTGTTTTTT
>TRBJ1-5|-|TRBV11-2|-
CASSLARGSNQPQHF
TGTGCCAGCAGCTTAGCCAGGGGAAGCAATCAGCCCCAGCATTTT
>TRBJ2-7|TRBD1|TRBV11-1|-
CASRGQGEREQYF
TGTGCCAGCAGGGGACAGGGGGAGCGCGAGCAGTACTTC
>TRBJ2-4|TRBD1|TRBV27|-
CASRPGTGVNIQYF
TGTGCCAGCAGGCCGGGGACAGGGGTCAACATTCAGTACTTC
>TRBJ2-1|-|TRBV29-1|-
CSVEREASYNEQFF
TGCAGCGTTGAACGTGAGGCCTCCTACAATGAGCAGTTCTTC
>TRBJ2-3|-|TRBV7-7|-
CASSPPSARQKSTDTQYF
TGTGCTAGCAGCCCCCCCTCGGCAAGACAGAAAAGCACAGATACGCAGTATTTT
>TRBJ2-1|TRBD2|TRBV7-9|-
CASSTDRLAGGSYNEQFF
TGTGCCAGCAGCACCGATAGACTAGCGGGAGGGTCCTACAATGAGCAGTTCTTC
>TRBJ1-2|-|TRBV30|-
CAWSVQARPISMGGYTF
TGTGCCTGGAGTGTACAAGCCAGGCCCATCTCCATGGGTGGCTACACCTTC
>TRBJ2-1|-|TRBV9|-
CASSVGLVETNPYNEQFF
TGTGCCAGCAGCGTAGGTCTTGTAGAAACCAACCCATACAATGAGCAGTTCTTC
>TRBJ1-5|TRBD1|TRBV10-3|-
CAIRGQSNQPQHF
TGTGCCATCAGGGGACAGAGCAATCAGCCCCAGCATTTT
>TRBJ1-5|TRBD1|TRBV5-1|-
CASSSGTGGPFNSNQPQHF
TGCGCCAGCAGCTCCGGGACAGGAGGTCCCTTTAATAGCAATCAGCCCCAGCATTTT
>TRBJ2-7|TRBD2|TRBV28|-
CASSLEASGTYEQYF
TGTGCCAGCAGTTTAGAGGCTAGCGGTACCTACGAGCAGTACTTC
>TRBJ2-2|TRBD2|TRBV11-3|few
CASSRKLAGGVGTGELFF
TGTGCCAGCAGCCGAAAACTAGCGGGAGGTGTTGGCACCGGGGAGCTGTTTTTT
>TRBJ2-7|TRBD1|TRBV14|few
CASRRTGDTYEQYF
TGTGCCAGCAGGCGGACAGGGGACACCTACGAGCAGTACTTC
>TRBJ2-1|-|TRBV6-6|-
CASSPPGQTNNEQFF
TGTGCCAGCAGTCCGCCGGGACAAACTAACAATGAGCAGTTCTTC
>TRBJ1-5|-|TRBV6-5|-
CASSYIGESSNQPQHF
TGTGCCAGCAGTTATATAGGGGAATCTAGCAATCAGCCCCAGCATTTT
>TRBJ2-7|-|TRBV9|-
CASSPTLGRAYEQYF
TGTGCCAGCAGCCCGACCCTGGGCAGGGCCTACGAGCAGTACTTC
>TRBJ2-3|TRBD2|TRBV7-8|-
CASSWGLAGDPSTDTQYF
TGTGCCAGCAGCTGGGGACTAGCGGGAGACCCTAGCACAGATACGCAGTATTTT
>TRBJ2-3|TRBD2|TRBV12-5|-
CASGLNGLAGPLWTDTQYF
TGTGCTAGTGGTTTGAATGGACTAGCGGGACCCCTATGGACAGATACGCAGTATTTT
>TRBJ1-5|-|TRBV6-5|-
CASSPRQVNQPQHF
TGTGCCAGCAGTCCCCGACAGGTAAATCAGCCCCAGCATTTT
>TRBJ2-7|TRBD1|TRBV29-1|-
CSVGTGSEQYF
TGCAGCGTTGGGACAGGTAGCGAGCAGTACTTC
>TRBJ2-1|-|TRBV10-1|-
CASSELLGGSYNEQFF
TGCGCCAGCAGTGAGTTATTGGGGGGTTCCTACAATGAGCAGTTCTTC
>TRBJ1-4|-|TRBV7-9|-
CASSSRTRGEKLFF
TGTGCCAGCAGCTCGAGAACCCGGGGGGAAAAACTGTTTTTT
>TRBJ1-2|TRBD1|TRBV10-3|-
CALGRDRGSYGYTF
TGTGCCTTAGGTCGGGACAGGGGGAGTTATGGCTACACCTTC
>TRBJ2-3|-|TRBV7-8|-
CASSLARATDTQYF
TGTGCCAGCAGCTTAGCCAGGGCCACAGATACGCAGTATTTT
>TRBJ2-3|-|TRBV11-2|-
CASSFGGADTQYF
TGTGCCAGCAGCTTTGGCGGGGCAGATACGCAGTATTTT
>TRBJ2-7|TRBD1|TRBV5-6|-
CASSTRGPAQYF
TGTGCCAGCAGTACCAGGGGGCCTGCGCAGTACTTC